The entry below gives a single TCR beta chain sequence along with its context. One base away lies a much larger clone, so this may be a sequencing read error. This entry comes from a study of T cells in Graves' hyperthyroidism and ophthalmopathy. CDR1 is SGHAT, CDR2 FQNNGV, per germline. This CDR3 has 16 amino acids. Amplification of TCR beta CDR3 regions was performed using RNA transcripts as template. A set of HTBI primers served as the primers for a first-round RT-PCR of the TCR CDR3. TCRdb reprocessed the multiplex PCR reads with MiXCR, giving one entry per CDR3 protein. In the table there are 400,000 to 600,000 distinct CDR3 sequences, roughly 16% of which are singletons.

Sequencing was performed on blood. This chain links TRBV11-2 with TRBJ2-7; weak D call: TRBD1 (6 bases). The sequence derives from a woman in her 30s with Graves' ophthalmopathy. The CDR3 DNA reads TGTGCCAGCAGCTTGGAGACCGGGACACTATCCTACGAGCGGTACTTC. This sequence encodes CASSLETGTLSYERYF.